This T cell receptor (beta chain) was recovered during a study of T cells in women clearing cervical HPV infection. For the study at large: Control women cleared a single incident HPV16 infection within 12 months. With HLA typing for only a few women, HLA confounding remains possible.

Whole-study findings and limits: T-cell numbers per sample were unknown and may explain richness differences.

Germline V CDR1 and CDR2: DFQATT, SNEGSKA (reference sequence). The CDR3 contains 15 residues. The ends were cut back, 3 bases at V and 5 bases at J, with 20 bases in the middle. Clones were sequenced by immunoSEQ multiplex PCR, and TCRdb holds only the in-frame ones, with some missing. The table lists about 39,000 clones. As for this clone: Its antigen is still unknown. The read comes to an end 3 residues before the CDR3 does, leaving the germline J gene to fill in the end.

The clonotype comes from a woman between 18 and 70 years old with a cervical HPV16 infection that either progressed to CIN3+ or cleared (not recorded which). Material: blood buffy coat. The chain recombines TRBV20-1 with TRBJ2-7; D is perhaps TRBD1 or TRBD2 (5 bases each). The DNA read from the CDR3 is TGCAGTGCTAGGGATAGGGCAGGGAGACTTCACGAG. It encodes CSARDRAGRLHE. The full CDR3 protein reads CSARDRAGRLHEQYF.